A selection of T cell receptor beta chains follows, all from one sample in a study of cytotoxic CD8 clonotypes in ibrutinib-treated CLL. Clones were sequenced by immunoSEQ multiplex PCR, and TCRdb holds only the in-frame ones, with some missing. The sample carries 130,000 or so clones, approximately 80% recorded once. Sample: PBMCs, taken after 12 months of ibrutinib treatment. The receptors derive from a human donor with chronic lymphocytic leukemia. The CDR3 runs from the conserved cysteine through the conserved F or W. Each record gives: clone size, J gene, V gene, D gene, CDR3 protein, CDR3 DNA. A D gene is named only where the DNA matches it firmly. Clone size appears in some rows only: once, few, many, or a class for an expanded clone.

clone size: -; J gene: TRBJ1-5; V gene: TRBV18; D gene: -; CDR3 protein: CASSPGDYSNQPQHF; CDR3 DNA: TGTGCCAGCTCACCAGGTGACTATAGCAATCAGCCCCAGCATTTT
clone size: -; J gene: TRBJ2-7; V gene: TRBV7-8; D gene: TRBD1; CDR3 protein: CASSLSPGQGAYEQYF; CDR3 DNA: TGTGCCAGCAGCTTAAGTCCGGGACAGGGAGCCTACGAGCAGTACTTC
clone size: -; J gene: TRBJ2-1; V gene: TRBV19; D gene: -; CDR3 protein: CASGGRNEQFF; CDR3 DNA: TGTGCCAGTGGAGGCAGGAATGAGCAGTTCTTC
clone size: -; J gene: TRBJ2-2; V gene: TRBV28; D gene: -; CDR3 protein: CASSEGPKNTGELFF; CDR3 DNA: TGTGCCAGCAGCGAGGGGCCGAAGAACACCGGGGAGCTGTTTTTT
clone size: -; J gene: TRBJ2-7; V gene: TRBV18; D gene: -; CDR3 protein: CASSLRQGYEQYF; CDR3 DNA: TGTGCCAGCTCACTACGCCAGGGGTACGAGCAGTACTTC
clone size: -; J gene: TRBJ1-1; V gene: TRBV6-4; D gene: -; CDR3 protein: CASSVAMNTEAFF; CDR3 DNA: TGTGCCAGCAGTGTCGCCATGAACACTGAAGCTTTCTTT
clone size: -; J gene: TRBJ1-2; V gene: TRBV30; D gene: -; CDR3 protein: CAWREGGTMVLF; CDR3 DNA: TGTGCCTGGAGGGAGGGGGGAACTATGGTTCTCTTC
clone size: few; J gene: TRBJ2-7; V gene: TRBV6-5; D gene: TRBD2; CDR3 protein: CASSSAGGLDEQYF; CDR3 DNA: TGTGCCAGCAGTTCAGCGGGGGGGCTCGACGAGCAGTACTTC
clone size: -; J gene: TRBJ2-7; V gene: TRBV7-6; D gene: TRBD2; CDR3 protein: CASSLTSGAEYEQYF; CDR3 DNA: TGTGCCAGCAGCCTGACTAGCGGGGCGGAATACGAGCAGTACTTC
clone size: -; J gene: TRBJ2-1; V gene: TRBV13; D gene: TRBD1; CDR3 protein: CASSPHRQGQNEQFF; CDR3 DNA: TGTGCCAGCAGCCCGCACAGACAGGGGCAAAATGAGCAGTTCTTC
clone size: -; J gene: TRBJ2-7; V gene: TRBV7-9; D gene: -; CDR3 protein: CASKTWVSEQYF; CDR3 DNA: TGTGCCAGCAAAACGTGGGTTTCGGAGCAGTACTTC
clone size: -; J gene: TRBJ1-6; V gene: TRBV23-1; D gene: -; CDR3 protein: CASRNQGNNSPLHF; CDR3 DNA: TGCGCCAGCAGAAACCAGGGGAATAATTCACCCCTCCACTTT
clone size: -; J gene: TRBJ2-3; V gene: TRBV6-4; D gene: TRBD2; CDR3 protein: CASSEGVAGDADTQYF; CDR3 DNA: TGTGCCAGCAGTGAAGGGGTAGCGGGGGATGCAGATACGCAGTATTTT
clone size: -; J gene: TRBJ1-3; V gene: TRBV18; D gene: -; CDR3 protein: CASSLEDSKAIYF; CDR3 DNA: TGTGCCAGCTCACTCGAGGACAGCAAAGCCATATATTTT
clone size: -; J gene: TRBJ2-6; V gene: TRBV19; D gene: -; CDR3 protein: CASSRVAKASGANVLTF; CDR3 DNA: TGTGCCAGTAGCCGGGTAGCCAAAGCCTCTGGGGCCAACGTCCTGACTTTC
clone size: -; J gene: TRBJ1-6; V gene: TRBV7-2; D gene: -; CDR3 protein: CASSLLQANNSPLHF; CDR3 DNA: TGTGCCAGCAGCTTATTACAGGCCAATAATTCACCCCTCCACTTT
clone size: -; J gene: TRBJ1-3; V gene: TRBV5-1; D gene: -; CDR3 protein: CASSLEGNSGNTIYF; CDR3 DNA: TGCGCCAGCAGCTTGGAGGGTAACTCTGGAAACACCATATATTTT
clone size: once; J gene: TRBJ1-1; V gene: TRBV6-1; D gene: -; CDR3 protein: CASRGGSLEAFF; CDR3 DNA: TGTGCCAGCCGGGGGGGCAGCCTTGAAGCTTTCTTT
clone size: once; J gene: TRBJ1-5; V gene: TRBV5-1; D gene: -; CDR3 protein: CASSPGVGDQPQHF; CDR3 DNA: TGCGCCAGCAGCCCTGGCGTAGGGGATCAGCCCCAGCATTTT
clone size: -; J gene: TRBJ2-4; V gene: TRBV5-8; D gene: -; CDR3 protein: CASSLGQAGANIQYF; CDR3 DNA: TGTGCCAGCAGCTTGGGACAGGCGGGGGCAAACATTCAGTACTTC
clone size: few; J gene: TRBJ2-1; V gene: TRBV11-2; D gene: -; CDR3 protein: CASSFGVSYNEQFF; CDR3 DNA: TGTGCCAGCAGCTTCGGGGTATCCTACAATGAGCAGTTCTTC
clone size: -; J gene: TRBJ2-3; V gene: TRBV6-1; D gene: TRBD2; CDR3 protein: CASSPRRETDTQYF; CDR3 DNA: TGTGCCAGCAGTCCGAGGCGGGAGACAGATACGCAGTATTTT
clone size: -; J gene: TRBJ1-2; V gene: TRBV7-2; D gene: TRBD1; CDR3 protein: CASSLAGTDYGYTF; CDR3 DNA: TGTGCCAGCAGCTTAGCCGGGACAGACTATGGCTACACCTTC
clone size: -; J gene: TRBJ2-7; V gene: TRBV5-8; D gene: TRBD1; CDR3 protein: CASSSRQGAQIEQYF; CDR3 DNA: TGTGCCAGCAGCAGCCGACAGGGGGCGCAAATCGAGCAGTACTTC
clone size: -; J gene: TRBJ1-5; V gene: TRBV7-9; D gene: TRBD1; CDR3 protein: CASTIPNRGVNQPQHF; CDR3 DNA: TGTGCCAGCACCATACCCAACAGGGGGGTCAATCAGCCCCAGCATTTT
clone size: once; J gene: TRBJ2-1; V gene: TRBV4-1; D gene: -; CDR3 protein: CASSQALRTVDLEQFF; CDR3 DNA: TGCGCCAGCAGCCAAGCGCTTAGGACAGTTGATCTTGAGCAGTTCTTC
clone size: -; J gene: TRBJ2-7; V gene: TRBV7-6; D gene: TRBD2; CDR3 protein: CASSRGLAKDEQYF; CDR3 DNA: TGTGCCAGCAGCCGGGGACTAGCGAAAGACGAGCAGTACTTC
clone size: -; J gene: TRBJ2-7; V gene: TRBV7-9; D gene: TRBD2; CDR3 protein: CASSPSGGSTYEQYF; CDR3 DNA: TGTGCCAGCAGCCCTAGCGGGGGGTCCACCTACGAGCAGTACTTC
clone size: -; J gene: TRBJ1-1; V gene: TRBV7-2; D gene: TRBD1; CDR3 protein: CASSKRLTGGGTEAFF; CDR3 DNA: TGTGCCAGCAGCAAACGGTTGACAGGGGGCGGCACTGAAGCTTTCTTT
clone size: -; J gene: TRBJ2-7; V gene: TRBV28; D gene: TRBD1; CDR3 protein: CASSLYGTAIHEQYF; CDR3 DNA: TGTGCCAGCAGTCTCTACGGGACAGCTATCCACGAGCAGTACTTC
clone size: once; J gene: TRBJ1-1; V gene: TRBV29-1; D gene: -; CDR3 protein: CSVGRGSEAFF; CDR3 DNA: TGCAGCGTTGGGAGGGGTTCTGAAGCTTTCTTT
clone size: once; J gene: TRBJ2-7; V gene: TRBV18; D gene: -; CDR3 protein: CASSPSFEFGSSSYEQYF; CDR3 DNA: TGTGCCAGCTCACCATCGTTTGAATTTGGCTCTAGCTCCTACGAGCAGTACTTC
clone size: -; J gene: TRBJ2-1; V gene: TRBV2; D gene: TRBD2; CDR3 protein: CASSRLAGVRNEQFF; CDR3 DNA: TGTGCCAGCAGTAGGCTAGCGGGGGTTCGGAATGAGCAGTTCTTC
clone size: -; J gene: TRBJ2-3; V gene: TRBV6-6; D gene: -; CDR3 protein: CASRVREDTQYF; CDR3 DNA: TGTGCCAGCAGGGTTAGGGAGGATACGCAGTATTTT
clone size: -; J gene: TRBJ1-1; V gene: TRBV5-1; D gene: -; CDR3 protein: CASSFSGGWENTEAFF; CDR3 DNA: TGCGCCAGCAGCTTTAGTGGGGGATGGGAGAACACTGAAGCTTTCTTT
clone size: -; J gene: TRBJ1-1; V gene: TRBV11-2; D gene: TRBD1; CDR3 protein: CASRPGGSNTEAFF; CDR3 DNA: TGTGCCAGCAGACCAGGGGGTTCGAACACTGAAGCTTTCTTT
clone size: -; J gene: TRBJ1-2; V gene: TRBV6-1; D gene: -; CDR3 protein: CASIRRGETTGYTF; CDR3 DNA: TGTGCCAGCATCAGACGAGGAGAAACGACGGGCTACACCTTC
clone size: -; J gene: TRBJ1-2; V gene: TRBV9; D gene: -; CDR3 protein: CASSLAAAATNYGYTF; CDR3 DNA: TGTGCCAGCAGCCTCGCGGCGGCCGCCACTAACTATGGCTACACCTTC
clone size: -; J gene: TRBJ2-7; V gene: TRBV7-3; D gene: TRBD2; CDR3 protein: CASSLEGGSFGEQYF; CDR3 DNA: TGTGCCAGCAGCCTCGAGGGCGGGAGTTTTGGCGAGCAGTACTTC
clone size: -; J gene: TRBJ2-7; V gene: TRBV13; D gene: -; CDR3 protein: CASRRQGLDEQYF; CDR3 DNA: TGTGCCAGCAGACGGCAGGGGCTCGACGAGCAGTACTTC
clone size: -; J gene: TRBJ1-2; V gene: TRBV28; D gene: TRBD1; CDR3 protein: CASSPTTGLRHGYTF; CDR3 DNA: TGTGCCAGCAGCCCGACGACAGGGCTTCGACATGGCTACACCTTC
clone size: few; J gene: TRBJ1-2; V gene: TRBV5-1; D gene: -; CDR3 protein: CASSLGLLYTF; CDR3 DNA: TGCGCCAGCAGCTTGGGCTTACTCTACACCTTC
clone size: -; J gene: TRBJ1-6; V gene: TRBV7-9; D gene: -; CDR3 protein: CASRPETGFDNSPLHF; CDR3 DNA: TGTGCCAGCAGGCCCGAAACAGGGTTCGATAATTCACCCCTCCACTTT
clone size: -; J gene: TRBJ1-4; V gene: TRBV15; D gene: -; CDR3 protein: CATSRDFPTNEKLFF; CDR3 DNA: TGTGCCACCAGCAGAGATTTCCCAACTAATGAAAAACTGTTTTTT
clone size: few; J gene: TRBJ1-5; V gene: TRBV30; D gene: -; CDR3 protein: CAWGGKGNQPQHF; CDR3 DNA: TGTGCCTGGGGAGGGAAAGGGAATCAGCCCCAGCATTTT
clone size: -; J gene: TRBJ2-7; V gene: TRBV29-1; D gene: -; CDR3 protein: CSVEEITALSSYEQYF; CDR3 DNA: TGCAGCGTTGAAGAAATCACCGCTCTAAGCTCCTACGAGCAGTACTTC
clone size: -; J gene: TRBJ2-7; V gene: TRBV20-1; D gene: -; CDR3 protein: CSASDGYEQYF; CDR3 DNA: TGCAGTGCCAGTGACGGCTACGAGCAGTACTTC
clone size: -; J gene: TRBJ2-3; V gene: TRBV5-4; D gene: TRBD2; CDR3 protein: CASSPLLGVTSAEDTQYF; CDR3 DNA: TGTGCCAGCAGCCCACTTCTTGGGGTGACTAGCGCGGAAGATACGCAGTATTTT
clone size: -; J gene: TRBJ2-2; V gene: TRBV9; D gene: -; CDR3 protein: CASSTQPTDGELFF; CDR3 DNA: TGTGCCAGCAGCACACAACCGACAGACGGGGAGCTGTTTTTT
clone size: many; J gene: TRBJ2-1; V gene: TRBV6-5; D gene: TRBD2; CDR3 protein: CASSGTGGSYNEQFF; CDR3 DNA: TGTGCCAGCAGTGGAACGGGGGGTTCGTACAATGAGCAGTTCTTC
clone size: -; J gene: TRBJ1-1; V gene: TRBV29-1; D gene: -; CDR3 protein: CSVGRDTLNTEAFF; CDR3 DNA: TGCAGCGTGGGACGGGACACCCTGAACACTGAAGCTTTCTTT
clone size: many; J gene: TRBJ2-2; V gene: TRBV11-3; D gene: TRBD2; CDR3 protein: CASSSGTSSGELFF; CDR3 DNA: TGTGCCAGCAGCTCGGGGACTAGCTCCGGGGAGCTGTTTTTT
clone size: once; J gene: TRBJ2-7; V gene: TRBV9; D gene: -; CDR3 protein: CASSVGTMGEQYF; CDR3 DNA: TGTGCCAGCAGCGTAGGGACTATGGGCGAGCAGTACTTC